This T cell receptor (beta chain) comes out of a study of regulatory T cells in long-lasting Graves disease. Described time point: newly diagnosed GD, antithyroid drugs for less than 3 months. From RNA extracted from PBMCs, the TCR library was made. In building TCR beta libraries, iRepertoire HTBI primers were used together with Arm-PCR of CDR3 regions. TCRdb analysed the multiplex PCR reads with MiXCR anew, one entry per CDR3 protein. The data contain approximately 300,000 distinct CDR3 sequences, 18% of them singletons. This clonotype was seen ten or more times. The germline gives CDR1 DFQATT, CDR2 SNEGSKA (reference sequence). Trimming removed 6 bases from V and 1 base from J, with 16 bases in between. This CDR3 has 15 residues.

This sequence was found in a female donor with Graves disease. Sequences were derived from peripheral blood mononuclear cells (PBMCs), sampled at new diagnosis, from a patient treated with antithyroid drugs. V and J are TRBV20-1 and TRBJ2-4, with D perhaps matching TRBD2 (6 bases). The chain's CDR3 is CSAAAGSRAKNIQYF. The CDR3 DNA reads as TGCAGTGCGGCCGCGGGGAGCCGGGCCAAAAACATTCAGTACTTC.